This TCR beta chain appears in the sequencing data of a study of tumor and adjacent non-tumor tissue in lung cancer. The library came from three nested PCR rounds adapted from ARM-PCR protocols. TCRdb recomputed calls from the multiplex PCR reads with MiXCR, one row per CDR3 protein. The sample has roughly 74,000 distinct CDR3 sequences, just over 75% seen once. The germline CDR1 and CDR2 sequences are LGHNA and YSLEER. This CDR3 is built from 17 residues. This sample's RNA came from whole unsorted tissue. Distant lung tissue was collected more than 3 cm away from the tumor edge. Newly diagnosed lung cancer patients had thoracic surgery in China, August–late 2014, without prior chemotherapy. As for this clonotype: A junction boundary mismatches the germline segment, possibly from a read error.

What was sequenced was distant non-tumor lung tissue. V and J are TRBV4-3 and TRBJ2-5, with TRBD2 matching over 7 bases. This receptor was identified in a man between 65 and 80 years old with non-small cell lung cancer. The DNA of the CDR3 is TGCGTCAGCAGCCAAGAATTGGGGGGGTACGGCCAAGAGACCGAGTACTTC. It encodes CVSSQELGGYGQETEYF.